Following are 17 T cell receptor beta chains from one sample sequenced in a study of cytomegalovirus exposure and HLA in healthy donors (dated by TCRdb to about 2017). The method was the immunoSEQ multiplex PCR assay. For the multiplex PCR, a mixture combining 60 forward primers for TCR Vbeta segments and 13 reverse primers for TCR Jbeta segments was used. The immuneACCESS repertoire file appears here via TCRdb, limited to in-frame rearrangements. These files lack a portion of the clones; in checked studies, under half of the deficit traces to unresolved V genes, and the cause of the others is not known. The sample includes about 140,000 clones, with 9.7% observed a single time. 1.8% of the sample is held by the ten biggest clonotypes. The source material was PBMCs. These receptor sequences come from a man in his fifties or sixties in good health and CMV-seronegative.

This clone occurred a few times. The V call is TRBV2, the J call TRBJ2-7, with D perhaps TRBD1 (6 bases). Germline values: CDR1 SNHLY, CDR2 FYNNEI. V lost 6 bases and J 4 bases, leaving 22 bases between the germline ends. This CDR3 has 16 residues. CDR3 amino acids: CASSGTDTGKGYEQYF. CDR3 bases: TGTGCCAGCAGCGGGACCGACACAGGGAAAGGGTACGAGCAGTACTTC.

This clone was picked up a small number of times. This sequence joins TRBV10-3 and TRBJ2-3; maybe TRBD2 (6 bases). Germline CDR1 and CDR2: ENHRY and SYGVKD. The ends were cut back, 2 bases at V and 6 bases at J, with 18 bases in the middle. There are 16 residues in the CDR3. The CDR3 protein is CAISEPPGTGRDTQYF. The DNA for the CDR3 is TGTGCCATCAGTGAGCCACCCGGGACTGGGAGGGATACGCAGTATTTT.

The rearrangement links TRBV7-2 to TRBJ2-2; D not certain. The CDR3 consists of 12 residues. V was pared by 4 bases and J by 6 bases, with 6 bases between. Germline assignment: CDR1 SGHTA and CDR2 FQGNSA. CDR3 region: CASSYSAGELFF. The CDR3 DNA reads TGTGCCAGCAGCTACTCGGCCGGGGAGCTGTTTTTT.

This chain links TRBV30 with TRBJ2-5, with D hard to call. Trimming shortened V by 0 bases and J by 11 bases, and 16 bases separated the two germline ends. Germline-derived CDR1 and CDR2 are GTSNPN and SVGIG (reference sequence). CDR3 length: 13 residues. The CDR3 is CAWSVGLVDEQYF. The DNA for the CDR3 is TGTGCCTGGAGTGTAGGCCTAGTAGATGAGCAGTACTTC.

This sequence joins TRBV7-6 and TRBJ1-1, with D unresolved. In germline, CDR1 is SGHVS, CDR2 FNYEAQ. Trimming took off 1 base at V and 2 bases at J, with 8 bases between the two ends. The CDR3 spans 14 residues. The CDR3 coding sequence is TGTGCCAGCAGCTTAGGGGCCGCCAACACTGAAGCTTTCTTT. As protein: CASSLGAANTEAFF.

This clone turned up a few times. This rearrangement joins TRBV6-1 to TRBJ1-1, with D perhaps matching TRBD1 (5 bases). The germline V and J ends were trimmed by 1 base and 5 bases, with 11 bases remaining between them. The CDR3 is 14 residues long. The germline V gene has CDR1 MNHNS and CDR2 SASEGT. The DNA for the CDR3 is TGTGCCAGCAGTGAAGTCTGGGGGGATACTGAAGCTTTCTTT. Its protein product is CASSEVWGDTEAFF.

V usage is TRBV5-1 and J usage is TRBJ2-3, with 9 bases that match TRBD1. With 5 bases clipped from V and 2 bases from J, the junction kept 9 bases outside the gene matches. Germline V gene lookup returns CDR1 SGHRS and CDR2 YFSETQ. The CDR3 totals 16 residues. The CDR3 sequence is CASRFRDREATDTQYF. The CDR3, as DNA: TGCGCCAGCAGGTTCCGGGACAGGGAGGCCACAGATACGCAGTATTTT. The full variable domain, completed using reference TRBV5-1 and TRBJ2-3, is KAGVTQTPRYLIKTRGQQVTLSCSPISGHRSVSWYQQTPGQGLQFLFEYFSETQRNKGNFPGRFSGRQFSNSRSEMNVSTLELGDSALYLCASRFRDREATDTQYFGPGTRLTVL.

The CDR3 DNA reads TGCGCCAGCAGTGATACGGAGAGGAACACTGAAGCTTTCTTT. The encoded protein is CASSDTERNTEAFF. J is TRBJ1-1 and V is TRBV10-1; no firm D call. Germline CDR1 WNHNN, CDR2 SYGVQD (reference sequence). Trimming cost V 3 bases and J 1 base, with 9 bases left between them. The CDR3 has 14 amino acids.

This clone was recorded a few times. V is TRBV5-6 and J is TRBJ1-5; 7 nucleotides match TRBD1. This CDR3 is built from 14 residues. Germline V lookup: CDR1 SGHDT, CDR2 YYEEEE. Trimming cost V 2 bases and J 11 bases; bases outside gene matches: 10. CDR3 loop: CASSFRDRPMAQHF. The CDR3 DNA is TGTGCCAGCAGCTTCCGGGACAGACCCATGGCCCAGCATTTT.

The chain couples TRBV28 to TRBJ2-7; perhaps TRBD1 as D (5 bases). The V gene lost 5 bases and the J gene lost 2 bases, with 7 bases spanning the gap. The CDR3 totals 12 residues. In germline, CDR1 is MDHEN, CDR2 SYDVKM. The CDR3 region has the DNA TGTGCCAGCAGTACAGGAGCCTACGAGCAGTACTTC. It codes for CASSTGAYEQYF. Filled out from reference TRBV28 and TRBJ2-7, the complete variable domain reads DVKVTQSSRYLVKRTGEKVFLECVQDMDHENMFWYRQDPGLGLRLIYFSYDVKMKEKGDIPEGYSVSREKKERFSLILESASTNQTSMYLCASSTGAYEQYFGPGTRLTVT.

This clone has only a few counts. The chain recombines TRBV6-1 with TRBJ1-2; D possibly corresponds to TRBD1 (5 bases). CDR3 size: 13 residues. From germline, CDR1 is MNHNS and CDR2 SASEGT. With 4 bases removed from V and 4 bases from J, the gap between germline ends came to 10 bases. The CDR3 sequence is CASSGGRGYGYTF. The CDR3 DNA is TGTGCCAGCAGTGGGGGTAGGGGCTATGGCTACACCTTC.

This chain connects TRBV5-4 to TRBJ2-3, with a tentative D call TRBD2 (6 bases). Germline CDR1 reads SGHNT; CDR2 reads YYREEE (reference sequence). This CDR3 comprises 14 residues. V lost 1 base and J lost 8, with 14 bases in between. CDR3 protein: CASSLNGGVGTQYF. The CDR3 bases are TGTGCCAGCAGCTTGAACGGGGGAGTGGGTACGCAGTATTTT.

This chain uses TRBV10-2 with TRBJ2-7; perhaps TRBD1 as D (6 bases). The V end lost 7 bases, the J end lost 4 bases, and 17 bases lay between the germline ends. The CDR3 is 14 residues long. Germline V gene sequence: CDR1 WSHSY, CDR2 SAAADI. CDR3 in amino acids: CASNGQISSYEQYF. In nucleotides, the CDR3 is TGCGCCAGCAATGGACAGATAAGTTCATACGAGCAGTACTTC.

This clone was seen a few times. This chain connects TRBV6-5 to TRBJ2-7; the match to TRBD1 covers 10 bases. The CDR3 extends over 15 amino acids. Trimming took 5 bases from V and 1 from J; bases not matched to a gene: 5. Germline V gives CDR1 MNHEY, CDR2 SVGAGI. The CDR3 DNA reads TGTGCCAGCAGTACCCCGGGACAGGGGTCCTACGAGCAGTACTTC. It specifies CASSTPGQGSYEQYF.

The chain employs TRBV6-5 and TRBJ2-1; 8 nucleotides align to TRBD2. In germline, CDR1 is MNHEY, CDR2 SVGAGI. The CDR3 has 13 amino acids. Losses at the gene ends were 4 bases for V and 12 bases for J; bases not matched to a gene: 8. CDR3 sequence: CASSSFGREGQFF. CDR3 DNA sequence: TGTGCCAGCAGTTCCTTCGGGAGGGAGGGGCAGTTCTTC.

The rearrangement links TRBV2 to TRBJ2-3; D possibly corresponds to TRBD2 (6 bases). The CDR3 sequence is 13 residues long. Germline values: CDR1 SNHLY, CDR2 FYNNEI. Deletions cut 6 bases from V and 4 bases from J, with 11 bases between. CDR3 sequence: CASSGTFPDTQYF. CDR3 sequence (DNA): TGTGCCAGCAGCGGGACTTTTCCAGATACGCAGTATTTT.

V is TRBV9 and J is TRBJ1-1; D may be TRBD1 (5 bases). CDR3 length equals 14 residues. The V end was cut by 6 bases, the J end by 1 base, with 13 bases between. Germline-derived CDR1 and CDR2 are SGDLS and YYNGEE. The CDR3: CASTPRQGNTEAFF. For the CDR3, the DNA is TGTGCCAGCACTCCCAGGCAGGGGAACACTGAAGCTTTCTTT.